This T cell receptor (beta chain) was documented in a study of blood T cell repertoires in COVID-19 (dated by TCRdb to between 2020 and 2021). As for the study more broadly: Collaborator samples came from the United States, Italy and Spain and covered acute and convalescent phases of COVID-19. The prospective study material was composed of cDNA or gDNA derived from T cells, B-cell-depleted T cells, or PBMCs. The dataset comprised deeply sampled blood TCRbeta repertoires from subjects exposed to, actively infected with, or recovered from COVID-19. The repertoires were made available in a free public database intended to serve as a resource for research on the immune response to SARS-CoV-2. Samples came from the ongoing ImmuneRACE study (first 160 participants) plus 1,254 subjects from 6 global collaborators. Nearly every sample came with metadata listing a de-identified subject ID, COVID-19 status, age in years and sex. Where available, HLA class I and class II types were taken from metadata supplied by the sample provider and were not determined by assay-based typing. The research as a whole found: The quantity of clinical and demographic metadata differed by source and by participant and was supplied without curation.

With regard to this clone: The antigen this receptor binds is unknown. The sample holds no much larger clone one base away, and base qualities are not on file.

The CDR3 spans 14 residues, from the cysteine through the phenylalanine. Of the read, only the CDR3 DNA is kept; its 42 bases are in frame from base 1. For CDR1 and CDR2, the germline V gene (reference sequence) lists LNHDA and SQIVND. After removal of 5 bases from V and 11 bases from J, the junction retains 13 bases not matched to a gene. One collaborating source in Seattle enrolled patients during active infection and followed them longitudinally through the course of disease. Each collaborating institution followed its own protocols to collect whole blood in K2EDTA tubes. For TCRbeta analysis, collaborator samples were shipped as frozen whole blood, as isolated PBMCs, or as DNA extracted from either sample type. TCRbeta CDR3 regions were amplified from genomic DNA using the immunoSEQ Assay, a bias-controlled multiplex PCR. In the authors' own workflow: Within the assay, amplification of reference gene primers was used to estimate how many nucleated cells each sample contained. Sequence reads were collapsed and filtered to measure the absolute abundance of every unique TCRbeta CDR3 rearrangement. For each sample, productive Simpson clonality was calculated as the square root of Simpson's diversity index across productive rearrangements. The table comes from immuneACCESS by way of TCRdb, which keeps in-frame sequences with V and J called. Part of the clones is missing from these tables; in studies checked, under half for an unresolved V gene and the rest for unknown reasons. For V, J and clone size, that table is used; D and trimming come from the DNA. This sample lists about 150,000 clones; about 85% were detected once. Clones ranked in the top ten supply about 0.63% of the sample.

This receptor was identified in a man in his fifties or sixties with COVID-19, enrolled during active disease. Here the chain combines TRBV19 and TRBJ1-1; 8 bases in the middle match TRBD1. Sequencing was done on a sample of peripheral blood. The CDR3 corresponds to CASSFGSEQGVAFF. The base sequence is TGTGCCAGTAGTTTCGGGTCGGAACAGGGGGTTGCTTTCTTT.